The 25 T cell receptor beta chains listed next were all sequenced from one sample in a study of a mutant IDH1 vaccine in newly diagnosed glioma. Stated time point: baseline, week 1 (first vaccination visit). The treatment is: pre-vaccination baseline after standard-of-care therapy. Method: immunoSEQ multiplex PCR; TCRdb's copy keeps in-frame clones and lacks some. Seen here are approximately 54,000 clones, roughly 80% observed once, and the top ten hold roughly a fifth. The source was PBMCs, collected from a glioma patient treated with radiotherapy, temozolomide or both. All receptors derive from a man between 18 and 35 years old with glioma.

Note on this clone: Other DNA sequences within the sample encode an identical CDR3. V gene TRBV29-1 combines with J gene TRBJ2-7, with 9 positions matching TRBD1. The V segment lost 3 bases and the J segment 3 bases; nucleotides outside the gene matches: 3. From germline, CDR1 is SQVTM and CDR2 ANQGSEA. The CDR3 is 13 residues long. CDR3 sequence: CSVEGQGGYEQYF. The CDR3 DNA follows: TGCAGCGTTGAGGGACAGGGTGGCTACGAGCAGTACTTC.

Written as DNA, the CDR3 is TGCGCCAGCAGCTTGGAGGGGCCCGGGGAGCTGTTTTTT. Its translation: CASSLEGPGELFF. J is TRBJ2-2 and V is TRBV5-1; possible D gene TRBD1, 5 bases. The V and J ends lost 0 bases and 6 bases respectively, with 6 bases between them. Germline loops: CDR1 SGHRS, CDR2 YFSETQ. The CDR3 has 13 amino acids. The full variable domain, in which reference TRBV5-1 and TRBJ2-2 provide the parts outside the CDR3, is KAGVTQTPRYLIKTRGQQVTLSCSPISGHRSVSWYQQTPGQGLQFLFEYFSETQRNKGNFPGRFSGRQFSNSRSEMNVSTLELGDSALYLCASSLEGPGELFFGEGSRLTVL.

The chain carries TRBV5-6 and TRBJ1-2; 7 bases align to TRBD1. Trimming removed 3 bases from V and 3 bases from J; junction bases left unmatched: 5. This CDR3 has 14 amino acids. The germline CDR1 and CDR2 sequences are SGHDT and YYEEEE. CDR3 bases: TGTGCCAGCAGCTCCCGACAGGGATACTATGGCTACACCTTC. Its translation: CASSSRQGYYGYTF. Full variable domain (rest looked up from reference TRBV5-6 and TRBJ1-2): DAGVTQSPTHLIKTRGQQVTLRCSPKSGHDTVSWYQQALGQGPQFIFQYYEEEERQRGNFPDRFSGHQFPNYSSELNVNALLLGDSALYLCASSSRQGYYGYTFGSGTRLTVV.

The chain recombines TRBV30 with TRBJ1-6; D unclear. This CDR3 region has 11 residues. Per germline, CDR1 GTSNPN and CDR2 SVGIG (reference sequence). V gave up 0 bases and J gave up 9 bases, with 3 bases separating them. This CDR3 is CAWSVSSPLHF. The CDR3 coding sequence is TGTGCCTGGAGTGTCAGTTCACCCCTCCACTTT.

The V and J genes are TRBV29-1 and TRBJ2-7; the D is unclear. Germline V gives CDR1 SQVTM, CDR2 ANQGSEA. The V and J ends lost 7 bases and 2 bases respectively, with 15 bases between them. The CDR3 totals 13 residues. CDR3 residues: CSASLLDPYEQYF. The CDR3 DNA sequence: TGCAGCGCCTCATTGCTGGACCCCTACGAGCAGTACTTC.

The CDR3 coding sequence is TGTGCCAGCAGCTTCCAACTGGGCCCTAAGTACTTC. Residues: CASSFQLGPKYF. The J gene is TRBJ2-7, the V gene TRBV5-6; D unclear. Germline V gene data show CDR1 as SGHDT and CDR2 as YYEEEE. There are 12 residues in the CDR3. The V and J ends lost 2 bases and 11 bases respectively, with 14 bases between them.

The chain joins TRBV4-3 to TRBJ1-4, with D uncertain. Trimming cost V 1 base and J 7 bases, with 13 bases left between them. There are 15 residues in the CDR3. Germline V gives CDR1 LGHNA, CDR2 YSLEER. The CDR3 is CASSQASVRGEKLFF. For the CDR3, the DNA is TGCGCCAGCAGCCAAGCGTCGGTCCGGGGTGAAAAACTGTTTTTT.

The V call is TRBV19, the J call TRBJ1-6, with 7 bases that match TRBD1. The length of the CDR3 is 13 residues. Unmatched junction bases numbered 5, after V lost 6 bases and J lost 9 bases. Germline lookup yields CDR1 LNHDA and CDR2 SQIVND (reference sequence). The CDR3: CASRPTGVSPLHF. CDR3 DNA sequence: TGTGCCAGTAGACCCACAGGGGTTTCACCCCTCCACTTT.

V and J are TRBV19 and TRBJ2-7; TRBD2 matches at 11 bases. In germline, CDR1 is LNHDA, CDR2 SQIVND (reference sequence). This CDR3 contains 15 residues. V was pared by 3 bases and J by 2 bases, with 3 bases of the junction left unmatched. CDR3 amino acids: CASSMGSGRAYEQYF. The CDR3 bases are TGTGCCAGTAGTATGGGTAGCGGGAGGGCCTACGAGCAGTACTTC. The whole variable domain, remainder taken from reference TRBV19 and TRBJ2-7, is DGGITQSPKYLFRKEGQNVTLSCEQNLNHDAMYWYRQDPGQGLRLIYYSQIVNDFQKGDIAEGYSVSREKKESFPLTVTSAQKNPTAFYLCASSMGSGRAYEQYFGPGTRLTVT.

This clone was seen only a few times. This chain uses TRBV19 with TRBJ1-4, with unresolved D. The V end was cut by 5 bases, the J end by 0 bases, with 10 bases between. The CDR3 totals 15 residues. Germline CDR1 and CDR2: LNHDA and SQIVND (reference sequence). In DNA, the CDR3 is TGTGCCAGTAGTCCGATGGGGTCAACTAATGAAAAACTGTTTTTT. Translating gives CASSPMGSTNEKLFF.

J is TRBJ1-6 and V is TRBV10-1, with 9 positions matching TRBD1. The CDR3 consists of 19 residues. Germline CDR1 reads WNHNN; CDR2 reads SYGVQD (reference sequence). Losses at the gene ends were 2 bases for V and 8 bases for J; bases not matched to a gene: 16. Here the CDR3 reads CASSERGDRVFSKDSPLHF. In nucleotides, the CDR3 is TGCGCCAGCAGTGAGAGAGGGGACAGGGTATTTTCCAAAGATTCACCCCTCCACTTT.

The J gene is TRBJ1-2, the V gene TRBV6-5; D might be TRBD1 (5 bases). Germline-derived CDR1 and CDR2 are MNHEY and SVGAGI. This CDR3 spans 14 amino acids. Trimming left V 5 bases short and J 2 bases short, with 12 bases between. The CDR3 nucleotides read TGTGCCAGCAGTAGCAGGGTGGCGAACTATGGCTACACCTTC. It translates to CASSSRVANYGYTF.

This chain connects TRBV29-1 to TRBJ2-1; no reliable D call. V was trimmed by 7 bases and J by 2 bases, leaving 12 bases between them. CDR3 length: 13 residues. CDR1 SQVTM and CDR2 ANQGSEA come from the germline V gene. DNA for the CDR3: TGCAGCGCTGGGCAGATCACCTACAATGAGCAGTTCTTC. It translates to CSAGQITYNEQFF.

CDR3 residues: CAAPGGRGRPYNEQFF. In DNA, the CDR3 is TGTGCCGCCCCCGGGGGCCGGGGGAGGCCGTACAATGAGCAGTTCTTC. This chain uses TRBV30 with TRBJ2-1; D tentatively fits TRBD1 or TRBD2 (6 bases each). The CDR3 runs 16 residues. The V gene lost 8 bases and the J gene lost 4 bases, with 24 bases spanning the gap. Germline V gene data show CDR1 as GTSNPN and CDR2 as SVGIG (reference sequence).

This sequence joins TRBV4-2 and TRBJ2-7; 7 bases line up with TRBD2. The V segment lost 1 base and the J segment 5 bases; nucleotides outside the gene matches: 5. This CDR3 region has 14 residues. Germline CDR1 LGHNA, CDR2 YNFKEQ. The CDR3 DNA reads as TGTGCCAGCAGCCAAGGGGGAGGGCCAAACGAGCAGTACTTC. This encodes CASSQGGGPNEQYF.

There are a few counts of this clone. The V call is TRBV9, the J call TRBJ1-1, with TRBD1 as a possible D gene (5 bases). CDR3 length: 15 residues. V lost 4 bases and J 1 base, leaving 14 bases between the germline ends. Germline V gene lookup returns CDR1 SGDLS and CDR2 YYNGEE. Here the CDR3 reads CASSPNPGGNTEAFF. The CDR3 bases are TGTGCCAGCAGCCCTAACCCGGGGGGGAACACTGAAGCTTTCTTT.

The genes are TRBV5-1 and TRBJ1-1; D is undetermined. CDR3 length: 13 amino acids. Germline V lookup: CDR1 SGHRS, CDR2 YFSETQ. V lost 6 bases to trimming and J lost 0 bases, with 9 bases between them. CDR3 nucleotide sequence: TGCGCCAGCAACAGCTTAATGAACACTGAAGCTTTCTTT. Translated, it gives CASNSLMNTEAFF. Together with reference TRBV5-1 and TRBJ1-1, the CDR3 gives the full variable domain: KAGVTQTPRYLIKTRGQQVTLSCSPISGHRSVSWYQQTPGQGLQFLFEYFSETQRNKGNFPGRFSGRQFSNSRSEMNVSTLELGDSALYLCASNSLMNTEAFFGQGTRLTVV.

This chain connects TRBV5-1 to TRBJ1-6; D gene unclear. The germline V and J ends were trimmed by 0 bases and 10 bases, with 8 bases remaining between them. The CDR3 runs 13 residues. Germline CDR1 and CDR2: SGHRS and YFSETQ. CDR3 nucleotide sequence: TGCGCCAGCAGCTTGGCTGAGGACTCACCCCTCCACTTT. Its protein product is CASSLAEDSPLHF.

The CDR3 region is CAIRGGEFSSGNTIYF. The CDR3 DNA sequence: TGTGCCATCAGGGGCGGGGAATTCTCCTCTGGAAACACCATATATTTT. The J gene is TRBJ1-3, the V gene TRBV10-3; D remains unclear. Germline CDR1 is ENHRY and CDR2 is SYGVKD. Trimming stripped 6 bases from V and 0 bases from J, with 15 bases between. CDR3 size: 16 residues.

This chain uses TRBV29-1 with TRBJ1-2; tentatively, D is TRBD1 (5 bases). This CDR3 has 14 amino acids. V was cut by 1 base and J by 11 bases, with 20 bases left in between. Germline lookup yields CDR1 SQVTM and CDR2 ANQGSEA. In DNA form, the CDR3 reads TGCAGCGTTGAAGCCGTAGGAGGGGCGCGATCTTACACCTTC. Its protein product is CSVEAVGGARSYTF.

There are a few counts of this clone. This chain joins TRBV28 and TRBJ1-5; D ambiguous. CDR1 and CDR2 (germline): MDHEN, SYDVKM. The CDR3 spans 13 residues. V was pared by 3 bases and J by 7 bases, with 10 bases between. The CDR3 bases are TGTGCCAGCAGTTTTTTGGCGGGACAGCCCCAGCATTTT. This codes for CASSFLAGQPQHF. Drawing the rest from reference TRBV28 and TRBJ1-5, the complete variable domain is DVKVTQSSRYLVKRTGEKVFLECVQDMDHENMFWYRQDPGLGLRLIYFSYDVKMKEKGDIPEGYSVSREKKERFSLILESASTNQTSMYLCASSFLAGQPQHFGDGTRLSIL.

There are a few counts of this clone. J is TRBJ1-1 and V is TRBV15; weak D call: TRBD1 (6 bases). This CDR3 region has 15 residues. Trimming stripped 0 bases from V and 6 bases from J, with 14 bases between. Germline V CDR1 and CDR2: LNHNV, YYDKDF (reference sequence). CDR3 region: CATSRDPGVGSEAFF. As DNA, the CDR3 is TGTGCCACCAGCAGAGATCCAGGGGTTGGCTCTGAAGCTTTCTTT. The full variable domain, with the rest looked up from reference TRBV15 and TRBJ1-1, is DAMVIQNPRYQVTQFGKPVTLSCSQTLNHNVMYWYQQKSSQAPKLLFHYYDKDFNNEADTPDNFQSRRPNTSFCFLDIRSPGLGDTAMYLCATSRDPGVGSEAFFGQGTRLTVV.

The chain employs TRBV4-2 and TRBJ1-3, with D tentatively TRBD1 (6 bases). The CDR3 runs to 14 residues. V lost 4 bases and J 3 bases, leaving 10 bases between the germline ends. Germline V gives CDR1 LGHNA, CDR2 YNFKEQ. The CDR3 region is CASSRGGGGNTIYF. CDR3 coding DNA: TGTGCCAGCAGCCGTGGGGGCGGTGGAAACACCATATATTTT.

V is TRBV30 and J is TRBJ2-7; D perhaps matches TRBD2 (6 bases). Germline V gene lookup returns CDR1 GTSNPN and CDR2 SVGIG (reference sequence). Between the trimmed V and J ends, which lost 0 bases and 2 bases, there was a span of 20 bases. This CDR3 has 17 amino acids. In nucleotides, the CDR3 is TGTGCCTGGAGTGTTCGGCCCTCCGGGACTGATCCCTACGAGCAGTACTTC. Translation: CAWSVRPSGTDPYEQYF.

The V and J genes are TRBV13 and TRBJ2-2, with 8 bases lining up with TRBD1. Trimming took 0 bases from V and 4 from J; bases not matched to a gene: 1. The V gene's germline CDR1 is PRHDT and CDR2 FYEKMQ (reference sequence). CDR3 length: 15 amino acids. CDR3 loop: CASSLGQGVTGELFF. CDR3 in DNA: TGTGCCAGCAGCTTAGGACAGGGGGTCACCGGGGAGCTGTTTTTT.